The 20 T cell receptor beta chains given below trace back to one sample, sequenced in a study of blood T cell repertoires in COVID-19. Only in-frame clones appear in the TCRdb table, and some are missing; sequencing was by immunoSEQ multiplex PCR. This sample has about 58,000 clones, with nearly 90% found just once. The material sequenced was peripheral blood. Receptors originate from a man aged 55 to 69 with active COVID-19.

The V and J genes are TRBV5-4 and TRBJ2-3; D not certain. V lost 1 base to trimming and J lost 0 bases, with 6 bases between them. The CDR3 consists of 14 residues. Germline V gene data show CDR1 as SGHNT and CDR2 as YYREEE (reference sequence). Written as DNA, the CDR3 is TGTGCCAGCAGCTTGAGCACTAGCACAGATACGCAGTATTTT. Its protein is CASSLSTSTDTQYF.

The chain couples TRBV4-3 to TRBJ2-2; 7 bases agree with TRBD2. The V segment lost 4 bases and the J segment 4 bases; nucleotides outside the gene matches: 9. CDR1 and CDR2 from the germline V gene are LGHNA and YSLEER. This CDR3 contains 16 residues. Here the CDR3 DNA reads TGCGCCAGCAGCCCCACCGACCCGGGGGGCACCGGGGAGCTGTTTTTT. This sequence encodes CASSPTDPGGTGELFF.

V and J are TRBV7-9 and TRBJ1-6; unclear D gene. Trimming removed 3 bases at V and 0 bases at J, with 15 bases between. The V gene's germline CDR1 is SEHNR and CDR2 FQNEAQ (reference sequence). The CDR3 loop spans 18 amino acids. In DNA form, the CDR3 reads TGTGCCAGCAGCTTTTGGGCAGCCCAGAGCTCCTATAATTCACCCCTCCACTTT. Protein sequence: CASSFWAAQSSYNSPLHF.

The chain combines TRBV19 with TRBJ2-6; D not resolved. Germline assignment: CDR1 LNHDA and CDR2 SQIVND (reference sequence). The ends were cut back, 3 bases at V and 4 bases at J, with 4 bases in the middle. This CDR3 spans 13 amino acids. CDR3 in amino acids: CASSILGANVLTF. As DNA, the CDR3 is TGTGCCAGTAGTATTTTAGGGGCCAACGTCCTGACTTTC.

This chain joins TRBV19 and TRBJ2-3; 12 bases are a match to TRBD2. The CDR3 is made up of 14 amino acids. Per germline, CDR1 LNHDA and CDR2 SQIVND (reference sequence). Losses at the gene ends were 4 bases for V and 6 bases for J; bases not matched to a gene: 2. The CDR3 DNA reads TGTGCCAGTAGTAACGGACTAGCGGGGGATACGCAGTATTTT. Its translation is CASSNGLAGDTQYF.

CDR3 in amino acids: CSVFGGGGTDTQYF. DNA of the CDR3: TGCAGCGTTTTCGGGGGGGGCGGCACAGATACGCAGTATTTT. V gene TRBV29-1 combines with J gene TRBJ2-3; 8 bases match TRBD2. The CDR3 length is 14 residues. Germline values: CDR1 SQVTM, CDR2 ANQGSEA. V shed 5 bases, J shed 1 base, and the junction held 5 bases outside the gene matches.

The V and J genes are TRBV13 and TRBJ2-1; no firm D call. Germline CDR1 is PRHDT and CDR2 is FYEKMQ (reference sequence). This CDR3 spans 12 amino acids. The V and J ends lost 3 bases and 12 bases respectively, with 12 bases between them. CDR3 in amino acids: CASSFMASSQFF. The CDR3 DNA sequence: TGTGCCAGCAGCTTTATGGCTAGTTCGCAGTTCTTC.

The V gene is TRBV19, the J gene TRBJ1-1; D is perhaps TRBD1 (5 bases). V lost 9 bases and J lost 2, with 13 bases in between. This CDR3 comprises 13 residues. CDR1 and CDR2 (germline): LNHDA, SQIVND (reference sequence). The CDR3 loop reads CASGHLTNTEAFF. The CDR3 nucleotides read TGTGCCAGCGGACACCTAACCAACACTGAAGCTTTCTTT.

This chain joins TRBV4-1 and TRBJ2-7, with D unresolved. The CDR3 sequence is 13 residues long. CDR1 is MGHRA and CDR2 is YSYEKL in the germline V gene. The V end lost 1 base, the J end lost 6 bases, and 10 bases lay between the germline ends. CDR3 DNA sequence: TGCGCCAGCAGCCAAGTGATTGACTCCGAGCAGTACTTC. It codes for CASSQVIDSEQYF.

The chain uses TRBV28 and TRBJ2-7, with 10 bases that match TRBD2. CDR3 length: 17 residues. The germline V gene encodes CDR1 MDHEN and CDR2 SYDVKM. The J segment lost 4 bases and the V segment lost 6 bases, leaving 15 bases of the junction unmatched. The CDR3 region has the DNA TGTGCCAGCAGGGCTCCGGGACTAGCGAGAGACTGGTACGAGCAGTACTTC. It codes for CASRAPGLARDWYEQYF. Supplemented by reference TRBV28 and TRBJ2-7, the full variable domain reads DVKVTQSSRYLVKRTGEKVFLECVQDMDHENMFWYRQDPGLGLRLIYFSYDVKMKEKGDIPEGYSVSREKKERFSLILESASTNQTSMYLCASRAPGLARDWYEQYFGPGTRLTVT.

The chain uses TRBV5-5 and TRBJ1-1; D unresolved. Germline V gives CDR1 SGHKS, CDR2 YYEKEE (reference sequence). CDR3 length: 15 residues. Trimming took 1 base from V and 2 from J, leaving 12 bases between them. This CDR3 is CASSLNAVRNTEAFF. The CDR3 nucleotides read TGTGCCAGCAGCTTGAACGCCGTCAGAAACACTGAAGCTTTCTTT.

The chain combines TRBV4-1 with TRBJ2-2; a possible D gene is TRBD2 (7 bases). The CDR3 loop spans 16 amino acids. V lost 4 bases and J 1 base, leaving 13 bases between the germline ends. The germline CDR1 and CDR2 sequences are MGHRA and YSYEKL. CDR3 amino acids: CASSPRGGGNTGELFF. CDR3 DNA sequence: TGCGCCAGCAGCCCCCGGGGAGGGGGGAACACCGGGGAGCTGTTTTTT.

The chain couples TRBV10-2 to TRBJ2-1; tentative D call: TRBD2 (5 bases). Germline CDR1 WSHSY, CDR2 SAAADI. V lost 6 bases and J lost 1, with 19 bases in between. The CDR3 is made up of 17 amino acids. The CDR3 reads CASRAPSPGFSYNEQFF. In nucleotides, the CDR3 is TGCGCCAGCAGGGCCCCCTCCCCGGGGTTTTCCTACAATGAGCAGTTCTTC.

This clone was seen a single time. The genes are TRBV9 and TRBJ1-5, with D unresolved. CDR3 length: 14 amino acids. Germline loops: CDR1 SGDLS, CDR2 YYNGEE. V lost 0 bases, J lost 6 bases, and 10 bases lay in between. The CDR3 protein is CASSVAAAGQPQHF. CDR3 bases: TGTGCCAGCAGCGTAGCCGCAGCGGGTCAGCCCCAGCATTTT.

The chain combines TRBV6-5 with TRBJ2-7, with 7 bases aligning to TRBD1. CDR3 length: 15 residues. Germline values: CDR1 MNHEY, CDR2 SVGAGI. Losses at the gene ends were 0 bases for V and 3 bases for J; bases not matched to a gene: 5. Written as DNA, the CDR3 is TGTGCCAGCAGTTACTCGGAACAGGGGCTCTACGAGCAGTACTTC. It translates to CASSYSEQGLYEQYF.

J is TRBJ2-6 and V is TRBV9; the D is unclear. Germline assignment: CDR1 SGDLS and CDR2 YYNGEE. The CDR3 length is 14 residues. Trimming left V 2 bases short and J 0 bases short, with 3 bases between. This chain's CDR3 is CASSVSSGANVLTF. CDR3 coding DNA: TGTGCCAGCAGCGTTAGCTCTGGGGCCAACGTCCTGACTTTC.

The chain links TRBV9 to TRBJ2-3; possible D gene TRBD2, 6 bases. The germline V gene encodes CDR1 SGDLS and CDR2 YYNGEE. V was pared by 0 bases and J by 0 bases, with 17 bases between. The CDR3 covers 18 residues. CDR3 protein: CASSVGAGKHSSTDTQYF. The DNA for the CDR3 is TGTGCCAGCAGCGTAGGGGCGGGAAAACATTCTAGCACAGATACGCAGTATTTT. The whole variable domain, remainder taken from reference TRBV9 and TRBJ2-3, is DSGVTQTPKHLITATGQRVTLRCSPRSGDLSVYWYQQSLDQGLQFLIQYYNGEERAKGNILERFSAQQFPDLHSELNLSSLELGDSALYFCASSVGAGKHSSTDTQYFGPGTRLTVL.

This clone was recorded a few times. V is TRBV5-6 and J is TRBJ1-1; TRBD1 is a possible D gene (6 bases). CDR3 length: 14 amino acids. Trimming removed 4 bases from V and 1 base from J, with 11 bases in between. Germline V gene sequence: CDR1 SGHDT, CDR2 YYEEEE. The CDR3 loop is CASSPEDRNTEAFF. The CDR3, as DNA: TGTGCCAGCAGCCCCGAGGACAGGAACACTGAAGCTTTCTTT.

The V gene is TRBV19, the J gene TRBJ2-2; D is ambiguous. The germline CDR1 and CDR2 sequences are LNHDA and SQIVND (reference sequence). This CDR3 spans 14 amino acids. Trimming shortened V by 0 bases and J by 1 base, and 3 bases separated the two germline ends. CDR3 in amino acids: CASSIERNTGELFF. CDR3 in DNA: TGTGCCAGTAGTATAGAGAGGAACACCGGGGAGCTGTTTTTT.

The chain is built from TRBV7-9 and TRBJ2-3, with TRBD2 matching 12 bases. The CDR3 loop spans 18 amino acids. V lost 5 bases and J lost 2; bases outside the gene matches: 11. Per the germline V gene, CDR1 is SEHNR and CDR2 is FQNEAQ (reference sequence). This chain's CDR3 is CASSLGKLAGGNTDTQYF. The CDR3 bases are TGTGCCAGCAGCCTAGGAAAACTAGCGGGGGGCAACACAGATACGCAGTATTTT.